This T cell receptor beta chain was sequenced during a study of vaccination effects on CD4 cells after COVID-19. After expansion with viral peptide pools in the ViraFEST assay, antigen-specific CD4+ T cells were sequenced. Culturing for around ten days preceded CD4+ T cell isolation. Nucleocapsid antibodies stayed negative before and after vaccination, showing no earlier SARS-CoV-2 infection. TCRdb's copy holds only in-frame clones and misses some; the assay was immunoSEQ multiplex PCR. The table lists tens of thousands of clones, approximately 73% of them singletons, with under 5.5% in the top ten. On this clone itself: Its antigen is undetermined.

Trimming removed 10 bases from V and 0 bases from J, with 9 bases in between. This CDR3 region has 13 residues. Germline CDR1 and CDR2: MNHNS and SASEGT. The TCR was taken from a human donor who received a COVID-19 vaccine. The sample in question was CD4+ T cells from PBMCs cultured with SARS-CoV-2 spike peptides, obtained before COVID-19 vaccination. The chain is built from TRBV6-1 and TRBJ1-4; D unclear. CDR3 residues: CANPNATNEKLFF. The CDR3 DNA sequence: TGTGCCAATCCAAATGCAACTAATGAAAAACTGTTTTTT.